Listed below are T cell receptor beta chains from one sample, sequenced in a study of PD-L1 blockade in urothelial cancer. TCRdb's copy holds only in-frame clones and misses some; the assay was immunoSEQ multiplex PCR. This sample has about 87,000 clones, with about 83% found just once. The starting material was PBMCs, obtained around atezolizumab (anti-PD-L1) treatment. Source of these receptors: a man between 60 and 75 years old with urothelial cancer. Each CDR3 is given with its conserved first and last residue. The D gene is left open where the match is weak. Expanded clones are given a class, and other clones once, few, many or no size at all.

J: TRBJ2-7; V: TRBV7-9; size: -; D: TRBD1; DNA: TGTGCCAGCAGCTTTTGGGACAGACCCTACGAGCAGTACTTC; CDR3: CASSFWDRPYEQYF
J: TRBJ2-7; V: TRBV20-1; size: -; D: -; DNA: TGCAGTGTCGGCGGGTTCGAGCAGTACTTC; CDR3: CSVGGFEQYF
J: TRBJ1-2; V: TRBV5-1; size: few; D: -; DNA: TGCGCCAGCAGCCAAAAGACTGGTAATGGCTACACCTTC; CDR3: CASSQKTGNGYTF
J: TRBJ1-2; V: TRBV10-3; size: medium-sized; D: TRBD1; DNA: TGTGCCATCAGTGGGCGACAGGGTCGGGACTATGGCTACACCTTC; CDR3: CAISGRQGRDYGYTF
J: TRBJ2-3; V: TRBV5-4; size: -; D: TRBD1; DNA: TGTGCCAGCAGCTCCGGGACAGCATGGTATTTT; CDR3: CASSSGTAWYF
J: TRBJ1-1; V: TRBV2; size: -; D: -; DNA: TGTGCCAGCAGTGTGGCTGATCTGGGGGCGATTACCACTGAAGCTTTCTTT; CDR3: CASSVADLGAITTEAFF
J: TRBJ1-1; V: TRBV5-6; size: -; D: -; DNA: TGTGCCAGCAGCTTGGGGTGGACAGATTTGAACACTGAAGCTTTCTTT; CDR3: CASSLGWTDLNTEAFF
J: TRBJ2-7; V: TRBV6-6; size: -; D: -; DNA: TGTGCCAGCAGTTACTCCGGACAACGCTACGAGCAGTACTTC; CDR3: CASSYSGQRYEQYF
J: TRBJ1-4; V: TRBV28; size: -; D: -; DNA: TGTGCCAGCAGCCGTCGATGGGGCAGAACTAATGAAAAACTGTTTTTT; CDR3: CASSRRWGRTNEKLFF
J: TRBJ2-7; V: TRBV27; size: -; D: -; DNA: TGTGCCAGCAGCGGGGCCGGGAGCTCCTACGAGCAGTACTTC; CDR3: CASSGAGSSYEQYF
J: TRBJ1-1; V: TRBV14; size: -; D: TRBD1; DNA: TGTGCCAGCAGCCAAGTAGGGGGGACAGGCACTGAAGCTTTCTTT; CDR3: CASSQVGGTGTEAFF
J: TRBJ2-3; V: TRBV2; size: -; D: -; DNA: TGTGCCAGCCGAAGAAGCAGGAAGAACACAGATACGCAGTATTTT; CDR3: CASRRSRKNTDTQYF
J: TRBJ1-1; V: TRBV27; size: -; D: -; DNA: TGTGCCAGCAGCCTGACTGAGAACACTGAAGCTTTCTTT; CDR3: CASSLTENTEAFF
J: TRBJ2-5; V: TRBV11-3; size: -; D: TRBD1; DNA: TGTGCCAGCAGCTCTAGGACAGGCCAAGAGACCCAGTACTTC; CDR3: CASSSRTGQETQYF
J: TRBJ2-7; V: TRBV6-5; size: few; D: TRBD1; DNA: TGTGCCAGCGGGACAGGGAGGGGCGAGCAGTACTTC; CDR3: CASGTGRGEQYF
J: TRBJ1-4; V: TRBV4-3; size: -; D: TRBD1; DNA: TGCGCCAGCAGCCCCCCTGTTAGGGACAGGGACAATGAAAAACTGTTTTTT; CDR3: CASSPPVRDRDNEKLFF
J: TRBJ1-2; V: TRBV27; size: -; D: TRBD1; DNA: TGTGCCAGCAGTCCGACAGGGTATGGCTACACCTTC; CDR3: CASSPTGYGYTF
J: TRBJ2-3; V: TRBV6-1; size: -; D: TRBD2; DNA: TGTGCCAGCATTTATAGCGGGGCGAGCACAGATACGCAGTATTTT; CDR3: CASIYSGASTDTQYF
J: TRBJ2-7; V: TRBV5-4; size: few; D: -; DNA: TGTGCCAGCAGTCGAGAGGGTTACGAGCAGTACTTC; CDR3: CASSREGYEQYF
J: TRBJ1-1; V: TRBV6-5; size: -; D: TRBD1; DNA: TGTGCCAGCAGTTACGCCGCCGGGACAGGGGAAGCTTTCTTT; CDR3: CASSYAAGTGEAFF
J: TRBJ2-1; V: TRBV18; size: once; D: -; DNA: TGTGCCAGCTCACCACCGACTGGAAAGGGGGTCTACAATGAGCAGTTCTTC; CDR3: CASSPPTGKGVYNEQFF
J: TRBJ2-3; V: TRBV4-2; size: -; D: TRBD2; DNA: TGTGCCAGCAGCCAGACTAGCGGGGGGGCAGATACGCAGTATTTT; CDR3: CASSQTSGGADTQYF
J: TRBJ2-7; V: TRBV13; size: -; D: TRBD1; DNA: TGTGCCAGCAGCCTAGGACAGGGGACCTACGAGCAGTACTTC; CDR3: CASSLGQGTYEQYF
J: TRBJ2-2; V: TRBV7-2; size: few; D: -; DNA: TGTGCCAGCAGACAACCTACAGGGTTCGAGGAGCTGTTTTTT; CDR3: CASRQPTGFEELFF
J: TRBJ1-4; V: TRBV6-6; size: once; D: TRBD1; DNA: TGTGCCAGCAGGACAGGGGCTGGGAATGAAAAACTGTTTTTT; CDR3: CASRTGAGNEKLFF
J: TRBJ2-7; V: TRBV10-3; size: -; D: -; DNA: TGTGCCATCAGCGGGGCAGGGGACGAGCAGTACTTC; CDR3: CAISGAGDEQYF
J: TRBJ1-6; V: TRBV4-1; size: -; D: -; DNA: TGCGCCAGCAGCCAAGGGCAACAGAGCTCCCATAATTCACCCCTCCACTTT; CDR3: CASSQGQQSSHNSPLHF
J: TRBJ1-5; V: TRBV15; size: -; D: -; DNA: TGTGCCACCAGTGCGGGGAATCAGCCCCAGCATTTT; CDR3: CATSAGNQPQHF
J: TRBJ1-1; V: TRBV27; size: -; D: -; DNA: TGTGCCAGCAGTTTGGCCGCCTGGAACACTGAAGCTTTCTTT; CDR3: CASSLAAWNTEAFF
J: TRBJ2-1; V: TRBV6-1; size: few; D: TRBD1; DNA: TGTGCCAGTTTAAGGCAGGGGGCCGGAAATGAGCAGTTCTTC; CDR3: CASLRQGAGNEQFF
J: TRBJ1-5; V: TRBV30; size: -; D: -; DNA: TGTGCCTGGAGTGGCAGGATGGATCAGCCCCAGCATTTT; CDR3: CAWSGRMDQPQHF
J: TRBJ1-2; V: TRBV6-1; size: -; D: TRBD1; DNA: TGTGCCAGCAGAAGGGACAGCACTAACTATGGCTACACCTTC; CDR3: CASRRDSTNYGYTF
J: TRBJ1-3; V: TRBV19; size: -; D: -; DNA: TGTGCCAGCACGGACAGTGCCTCTGGAAACACCATATATTTT; CDR3: CASTDSASGNTIYF
J: TRBJ2-5; V: TRBV6-5; size: -; D: -; DNA: TGTGCCAGCAGTTACAGGGAGCGGGAGACCCAGTACTTC; CDR3: CASSYRERETQYF
J: TRBJ1-2; V: TRBV2; size: -; D: -; DNA: TGTGCCAGCAGCGCAGAAACAGTTCGGTATGGCTACACCTTC; CDR3: CASSAETVRYGYTF
J: TRBJ2-2; V: TRBV9; size: -; D: TRBD2; DNA: TGTGCCAGCAGCGTAGCTGCGGGACTAGCGGGGAGATCCGGGGAGCTGTTTTTT; CDR3: CASSVAAGLAGRSGELFF
J: TRBJ1-4; V: TRBV2; size: -; D: TRBD1; DNA: TGTGCCAGCAGTGGGCAGGGGGCAACTAATGAAAAACTGTTTTTT; CDR3: CASSGQGATNEKLFF
J: TRBJ1-6; V: TRBV18; size: -; D: TRBD1; DNA: TGTGCCAGCTCACTTACGGGACAGACTAATTCACCCCTCCACTTT; CDR3: CASSLTGQTNSPLHF
J: TRBJ1-2; V: TRBV4-3; size: -; D: TRBD1; DNA: TGCGCCAGCAGCCAAGATGGCGGGACAGGGAATGGCTACACCTTC; CDR3: CASSQDGGTGNGYTF
J: TRBJ2-1; V: TRBV29-1; size: -; D: -; DNA: TGCAGCGTGCAACAGGGAACGAATGAGCAGTTCTTC; CDR3: CSVQQGTNEQFF
J: TRBJ2-7; V: TRBV18; size: -; D: TRBD2; DNA: TGTGCCAGCTCACCGTCAAGAGGGACTAGCGGGACGTACGAGCAGTACTTC; CDR3: CASSPSRGTSGTYEQYF
J: TRBJ2-7; V: TRBV5-8; size: few; D: TRBD1; DNA: TGTGCCAGCAGCCTACCAGGGACAGGGGCCGCCTACGAGCAGTACTTC; CDR3: CASSLPGTGAAYEQYF
J: TRBJ2-7; V: TRBV19; size: -; D: -; DNA: TGTGCCAGTAAAGTCTCCACAGGGACCTACGAGCAGTACTTC; CDR3: CASKVSTGTYEQYF
J: TRBJ2-5; V: TRBV19; size: -; D: TRBD2; DNA: TGTGCCAGTAGTATGTCAGCGGGAGACTTGGAGACCCAGTACTTC; CDR3: CASSMSAGDLETQYF
J: TRBJ2-2; V: TRBV11-3; size: -; D: -; DNA: TGTGCCAGCAGCCGCTCGACAGACGCGAACACCGGGGAGCTGTTTTTT; CDR3: CASSRSTDANTGELFF
J: TRBJ2-4; V: TRBV13; size: -; D: TRBD2; DNA: TGTGCCAGCCGCCCTAGCGGGGGGCCCAAAAACATTCAGTACTTC; CDR3: CASRPSGGPKNIQYF
J: TRBJ2-7; V: TRBV6-6; size: -; D: -; DNA: TGTGCCAGCAGTTACTCAGCAGGTCGTTACGAGCAGTACTTC; CDR3: CASSYSAGRYEQYF
J: TRBJ2-3; V: TRBV19; size: -; D: TRBD1; DNA: TGTGCCAGTAGTATGGCCGGACAGGGTACAGATACGCAGTATTTT; CDR3: CASSMAGQGTDTQYF
J: TRBJ2-2; V: TRBV5-1; size: -; D: -; DNA: TGCGCCAGCAGCTTGGGCAGTTCCGCGAACACCGGGGAGCTGTTTTTT; CDR3: CASSLGSSANTGELFF
J: TRBJ1-2; V: TRBV6-5; size: -; D: -; DNA: TGTGCCAGCAGTTCCCGGGACAAGACGAACTATGGCTACACCTTC; CDR3: CASSSRDKTNYGYTF
J: TRBJ1-1; V: TRBV21-1; size: once; D: -; DNA: TGTGCCAGCAGCCCGAAGACAGGGATGGGAGTGAACACTGAAGCTTTCTTT; CDR3: CASSPKTGMGVNTEAFF
J: TRBJ2-7; V: TRBV19; size: -; D: TRBD1; DNA: TGTGCCAGTTCCCTGGGCGGAACAGGGGGGAAAGAGCAGTACTTC; CDR3: CASSLGGTGGKEQYF
J: TRBJ2-3; V: TRBV11-2; size: once; D: -; DNA: TGTGCCAGCAGCTTAGGGCGACAGTTTATGGATACGCAGTATTTT; CDR3: CASSLGRQFMDTQYF
J: TRBJ2-7; V: TRBV10-3; size: -; D: -; DNA: TGTGCCATCAGTGGCCCTCCGGGGAACGAGCAGTACTTC; CDR3: CAISGPPGNEQYF